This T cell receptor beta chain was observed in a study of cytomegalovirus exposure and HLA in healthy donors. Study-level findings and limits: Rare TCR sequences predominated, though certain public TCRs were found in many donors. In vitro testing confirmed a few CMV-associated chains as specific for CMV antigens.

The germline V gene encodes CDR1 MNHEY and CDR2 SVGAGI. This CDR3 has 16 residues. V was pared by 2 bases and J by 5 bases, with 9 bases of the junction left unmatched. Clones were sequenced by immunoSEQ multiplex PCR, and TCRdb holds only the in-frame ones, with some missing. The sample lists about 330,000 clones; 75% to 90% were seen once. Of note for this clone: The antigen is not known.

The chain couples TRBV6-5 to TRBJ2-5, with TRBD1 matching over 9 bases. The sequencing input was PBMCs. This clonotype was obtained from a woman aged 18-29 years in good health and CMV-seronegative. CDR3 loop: CASSYPHGTGRETQYF. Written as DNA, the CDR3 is TGTGCCAGCAGTTACCCCCATGGGACAGGGCGGGAGACCCAGTACTTC.